This T cell receptor (beta chain) was retrieved from a study of blood T cell repertoires in COVID-19. Looking at the study overall: The United States, Italy and Spain supplied acute and convalescent COVID-19 samples. T cells, B-cell-depleted T cells, or PBMCs supplied cDNA or gDNA.

Trimming stripped 8 bases from V and 2 bases from J, with 22 bases between. In germline, CDR1 is SGHAT, CDR2 FQNNGV. The CDR3 is 17 residues long. Recovery among Cohort 3 donors was established by two negative PCRs, clearance, or symptom resolution. In this sample, this clone turned up a few times. Repertoires were generated with immunoSEQ multiplex PCR, while TCRdb's copy carries only in-frame clones and drops some. The sample lists about 250,000 clones; roughly nine tenths were seen once. Sequencing input: PBMCs or T cells enriched from blood (not recorded which). The rearrangement uses TRBV11-2 and TRBJ2-1, with D tentatively TRBD2 (6 bases). This receptor was identified in a woman between 45 and 65 years old who had recovered from COVID-19. The CDR3 protein is CASVRDSNAVPYNEQFF. DNA of the CDR3: TGTGCCAGCGTCCGGGACTCCAACGCCGTCCCCTACAATGAGCAGTTCTTC. Complete variable domain (other parts from reference TRBV11-2 and TRBJ2-1): EAGVAQSPRYKIIEKRQSVAFWCNPISGHATLYWYQQILGQGPKLLIQFQNNGVVDDSQLPKDRFSAERLKGVDSTLKIQPAKLEDSAVYLCASVRDSNAVPYNEQFFGPGTRLTVL.